A selection of T cell receptor beta chains follows, all from one sample in a study of T cells expressing NK-cell markers. TCRdb reprocessed the 5' RACE reads, keeping one entry per CDR3 protein, no DNA. This table lists hundreds of thousands of distinct CDR3 sequences. Sequencing was done on a sample of blood T cells: a sorted CD56 or NKG2C T cell subset, CD4+ or CD8+ T cells, or bulk PBMC T cells (not recorded which). Receptors were obtained from a man younger than 30 in good health. Each CDR3 is given with its conserved first and last residue.

>TRBV6-2/TRBV6-3|TRBJ2-1
CASSSKGDHEQFF
>TRBV7-9|TRBJ2-5
CASSFPTGGQGEETQYF
>TRBV12-3/TRBV12-4|TRBJ2-2
CASSSPRGRDTGELFF
>TRBV18|TRBJ2-1
CASSPRWVGLAVNNEQFF
>TRBV7-2|TRBJ1-1
CASSLARLGENTEAFF
>TRBV13|TRBJ2-5
CASSPRPYQETQYF
>TRBV4-3|TRBJ2-1
CASSQASGGLNNEQFF
>TRBV4-2|TRBJ2-6
CASSHGPIGSGANVLTF
>TRBV4-3|TRBJ1-1
CASSQVNGGLGEAFF
>TRBV7-2|TRBJ2-1
CASSLVSRSGSGNEQFF
>TRBV29-1|TRBJ2-2
CSVRQGTTGELFF
>TRBV11-2|TRBJ2-5
CASSPEGLAGVETQYF
>TRBV27|TRBJ2-1
CASLPYGSRTYNEQFF
>TRBV25-1|TRBJ2-3
CASSVGLAGEGDTQYF
>TRBV7-8|TRBJ2-2
CASSLVQRERAGELFF
>TRBV19|TRBJ2-1
CASSINGEQFF
>TRBV12-3/TRBV12-4|TRBJ2-1
CASSLYGSYNEQFF
>TRBV29-1|TRBJ2-4
CSVEESRGAKNIQYF
>TRBV5-1|TRBJ2-3
CASSGGTSGRTDTQYF
>TRBV20-1|TRBJ2-7
CSARSPPKAQTYEQYF
>TRBV13|TRBJ1-1
CASSASRGTRDGEAFF
>TRBV30|TRBJ2-1
CAWSVLVTSDSEQFF
>TRBV5-8|TRBJ2-5
CASSLQGSPLGTQYF
>TRBV29-1|TRBJ2-1
CSVARPTGLVFEQFF
>TRBV24-1|TRBJ2-6
CATSDKQGTLSGANVLTF
>TRBV11-2|TRBJ1-4
CASSSETGQREKLFF
>TRBV7-2|TRBJ2-4
CASSPGQGGGQNIQYF
>TRBV24-1|TRBJ2-1
CATSGRGDLNEQFF
>TRBV20-1|TRBJ1-2
CSARATGIYGYTF
>TRBV21-1|TRBJ2-2
CASSKVVAGVNTGELFF
>TRBV7-2|TRBJ2-3
CASSLPRTSGSTDTQYF
>TRBV10-3|TRBJ1-6
CAISDSWDRSSYNSPLHF
>TRBV9|TRBJ2-3
CASSVDREDTQYF
>TRBV10-1|TRBJ1-1
CASSERTGALPIEAFF
>TRBV20-1|TRBJ2-5
CSAGTRETQYF
>TRBV5-1|TRBJ2-7
CASSARTSGSYEQYF
>TRBV12-3/TRBV12-4|TRBJ1-5
CASSRDRGSRQPQHF
>TRBV24-1|TRBJ2-1
CATSAVWDSGYNEQFF
>TRBV7-2|TRBJ2-1
CASSLAGVVNEQFF
>TRBV12-3/TRBV12-4|TRBJ2-1
CASSPTPGTGEFF
>TRBV24-1|TRBJ1-5
CATSDPAKPGDQPQHF
>TRBV27|TRBJ2-3
CASNPLAGVPGGTQYF
>TRBV2|TRBJ2-1
CASSEQGMGNEQFF
>TRBV7-2|TRBJ2-1
CASTTEGEQFF
>TRBV2|TRBJ1-1
CASSYRAATEAFF